This T cell receptor (beta chain) was recovered during a study of metastatic and nonmetastatic thyroid tumors. Study findings and constraints: Benign nodules were reported to have significantly lower TCR beta diversity than malignant thyroid tumors, in blood and tumor.

There were no patients who had received any treatment before thyroid surgery. The sample holds many counts of this clone. Its specificity is not known. CDR1 is SGHRS and CDR2 is YFSETQ in the germline V gene. The V and J ends lost 0 bases and 0 bases, in that order; junction bases with no gene match: 2. The CDR3 consists of 17 residues. TCRdb called clones again from the PCR reads with MiXCR. The data contain some 84,000 clones, around 7.8% of them singletons. Sequenced input: blood. This receptor was obtained from a female donor with papillary thyroid cancer or a benign thyroid nodule (not recorded which). Some clones in this sample may be carry-over from other donors' samples. The chain uses TRBV5-1 and TRBJ2-6, with TRBD1 identical over 8 bases. The CDR3 spells CASSLGTGHSGANVLTF. CDR3 nucleotide sequence: TGCGCCAGCAGCTTGGGGACAGGGCACTCTGGGGCCAACGTCCTGACTTTC. The full variable domain, with the rest looked up from reference TRBV5-1 and TRBJ2-6, is KAGVTQTPRYLIKTRGQQVTLSCSPISGHRSVSWYQQTPGQGLQFLFEYFSETQRNKGNFPGRFSGRQFSNSRSEMNVSTLELGDSALYLCASSLGTGHSGANVLTFGAGSRLTVL.